This entry features one T cell receptor (beta chain) sequence. The antigen is undetermined. The sample comes from a study of high-grade serous ovarian cancer treatment subgroups. Study-level information: Samples averaged 14,192 reads and 7,500 or so unique TCR beta rearrangements.

The assay was immunoSEQ multiplex PCR, and TCRdb's table has in-frame clones only and misses some. The sample carries tens of thousands of clones, about 86% recorded once. CDR1 and CDR2 (germline): SEHNR, FQNEAQ (reference sequence). V dropped 1 base and J dropped 3 bases, with 10 bases sitting between them. The CDR3 runs to 14 residues. Study conclusions and caveats: Repertoire similarity ranged roughly 0.1 to 0.79 between tumors of one patient. These tumor repertoires lack spatial information from bulk sequencing.

Tumor samples were taken before definitive surgery or chemotherapy. The chain couples TRBV7-9 to TRBJ2-7; D is unclear. Source material: tumor tissue. The clonotype originates from a human donor with high-grade serous ovarian cancer. CDR3 amino acids: CASSLGDPHYEQYF. CDR3 DNA sequence: TGTGCCAGCAGCTTAGGCGACCCACACTACGAGCAGTACTTC.